A selection of T cell receptor beta chains follows, all from one sample in a study of breast tumors, draining lymph nodes, adjacent tissues. TCRdb reanalysed the multiplex PCR reads using MiXCR and keeps one entry per CDR3 protein. The repertoire holds more than 250,000 distinct CDR3 sequences, with over 25% as singletons. The sequencing sample was made of axillary lymph node tissue. These receptor sequences come from a female donor with breast cancer. Some clones in this sample may be carry-over from other donors' samples. CDR3s include the opening cysteine and the closing phenylalanine or tryptophan. A D gene is named only where the DNA matches it firmly. Clone size is shown for a subset of rows, as once, few, many or a class of expanded clone.

j_gene,abundance,d_gene,v_gene,CDR3nt,CDR3aa
TRBJ2-3,many,-,TRBV10-3,TGTGCCATCAACGGCGGACTCACAGATACGCAGTATTTT,CAINGGLTDTQYF
TRBJ2-3,many,TRBD2,TRBV7-2,TGTGCCAGCAGCGTCTCTAGCGGATCCACAGATACGCAGTATTTT,CASSVSSGSTDTQYF
TRBJ2-7,many,-,TRBV11-1,TGTGCCAGCAGCTTAGATTCTCGGTTTGTAGAGCAGTACTTC,CASSLDSRFVEQYF
TRBJ2-5,many,TRBD2,TRBV2,TGTGCCAGCAGTGGGTCTAGCGGCCGGAGGGAGACCCAGTACTTC,CASSGSSGRRETQYF
TRBJ1-6,-,TRBD1,TRBV25-1,TGTGCCAGCAGTGCCGCCGCGCAGGGGGAGTCACCCCTCCACTTT,CASSAAAQGESPLHF
TRBJ2-1,-,TRBD2,TRBV7-4,TGTGCCAGCAGCACAGGACTAGCGGGGGACAATGAGCAGCTCTTC,CASSTGLAGDNEQLF
TRBJ2-3,many,TRBD2,TRBV9,TGTGCCAGCAGCGCAACTAGCGGAGCTGGGACAGATACGCAGTATTTT,CASSATSGAGTDTQYF
TRBJ1-4,many,TRBD1,TRBV7-6,TGTGCCAGCAGCCGCCGGACAGGGAATGAAAAACTGTTTTTT,CASSRRTGNEKLFF
TRBJ1-6,many,-,TRBV6-5,TGTGCCAGCAGGACCCGGAGCTCCTATAATTCACCCCTCCACTTT,CASRTRSSYNSPLHF
TRBJ1-2,many,TRBD1,TRBV6-5,TGTGCCAGCAGGCGATCCGGGACAGTTAACTATGGCTACACCTTC,CASRRSGTVNYGYTF
TRBJ1-2,many,-,TRBV3-1,TGTGCCAGCAGCCAAGGAGGGGGGCTGAATGGCTACACCTTC,CASSQGGGLNGYTF
TRBJ2-1,many,-,TRBV15,TGTGCCACCAGCAGCCCCAGAGGGGAAGGTTCCTACAATGAGCAGTTCTTC,CATSSPRGEGSYNEQFF
TRBJ2-1,-,-,TRBV28,TGTGCCAGCACTCCGATTGGGGACAAACACAATGAGCAGTTCTTC,CASTPIGDKHNEQFF
TRBJ1-6,many,TRBD1,TRBV7-9,TGTGCCAGCGCCGGAACAGGGGTTTATAGTTCACCCCTCCACTTT,CASAGTGVYSSPLHF
TRBJ2-7,many,-,TRBV10-2,TGCGCCAGCAGTGAGACACGGGAGCAGTACTTC,CASSETREQYF
TRBJ2-3,once,-,TRBV10-3,TGTGCCATCAAGGGTGATGGCTACACGCAGTATTTT,CAIKGDGYTQYF
TRBJ2-7,many,-,TRBV7-2,TGTGCCAGCAGCTTAAAACCTGTGGGAAGCGTTAACTACGAGCAGTACTTC,CASSLKPVGSVNYEQYF
TRBJ1-3,many,-,TRBV19,TGTGCCAGTAGTCTCAAAGGCGGTGGAAACACCATATATTTT,CASSLKGGGNTIYF
TRBJ2-1,many,-,TRBV20-1,TGCAGTGGGGGACTCCCCCTAGTTGGTGGGCAGTTCTTC,CSGGLPLVGGQFF
TRBJ1-4,many,TRBD1,TRBV6-6,TGTGCCAGCAGTACACAGGGGCCTACTAATGAAAAACTGTTTTTT,CASSTQGPTNEKLFF
TRBJ2-7,many,-,TRBV11-2,TGTGCCAGCAGCCCTCAATACGAGCAGTACTTC,CASSPQYEQYF
TRBJ2-6,many,-,TRBV12-3/TRBV12-4,TGTGCCAGCAGTTTTCACTCTGGGGCCAACGTCCTGACTTTC,CASSFHSGANVLTF
TRBJ1-4,many,-,TRBV12-5,TGTGCTAGTGGTTTGACGGATTATAATGAAAAACTGTTTTTT,CASGLTDYNEKLFF
TRBJ2-7,few,TRBD2,TRBV11-2,TGTGCCAGCAGCTCCGGGACTAGCTTTTTCTCCTCCTACGAGCAGTACTTC,CASSSGTSFFSSYEQYF
TRBJ2-5,many,TRBD2,TRBV20-1,TGCAGTGCCCACTCCTTTAGCGGGAGGGAAGAGACCCAGTACTTC,CSAHSFSGREETQYF
TRBJ1-6,many,-,TRBV10-3,TGTGCCATTAATACGGGACCTCATAATTCACCCCTCCACTTT,CAINTGPHNSPLHF
TRBJ2-2,few,TRBD2,TRBV27,TGTGCCAGCAGTTTATCTGGTCTAGCGGGAGCCGCTACCGGGGAGCTGTTTTTT,CASSLSGLAGAATGELFF
TRBJ2-3,many,TRBD2,TRBV20-1,TGCAGTGCTAATGCGAGAGGGCTAGCGGGAGCGGATACGCAGTATTTT,CSANARGLAGADTQYF
TRBJ2-1,many,TRBD2,TRBV20-1,TGCAGTGCCCCCGGGAGGACTAGCGGGAGGGCCAGTGAGCAGTTCTTC,CSAPGRTSGRASEQFF
TRBJ2-1,many,TRBD1,TRBV20-1,TGCAGTGCTGCAAGGTCTTTGGGACAGGGCCACAATGAGCAGTTCTTC,CSAARSLGQGHNEQFF
TRBJ1-5,many,-,TRBV6-1,TGTGCCAGCAGTACGCGTTGGGTTTACAATCAGCCCCAGCATTTT,CASSTRWVYNQPQHF
TRBJ1-4,once,-,TRBV25-1,TGTGCCAGCAGTGACGATCAGCCGCGTGAAAAACTATTTTTT,CASSDDQPREKLFF
TRBJ2-7,many,-,TRBV7-8,TGTGCCAGCAGCTTACAGGGGTCAAGTTACGAGCAGTACTTC,CASSLQGSSYEQYF
TRBJ2-6,many,-,TRBV12-3/TRBV12-4,TGTGCCAGCACCATTCGGGGTAGGCGGTCCGGGGCCAACGTCCTGACTTTC,CASTIRGRRSGANVLTF
TRBJ2-1,many,TRBD2,TRBV4-3,TGCGCCAGCAGCCAAGTTAGCGGGAGAAACGGCAATGAGCAGTTCTTC,CASSQVSGRNGNEQFF
TRBJ2-3,many,-,TRBV5-6,TGTGCCAGCAGCAGTTACAGGTTTTCTAGCACAGATACGCAGTATTTT,CASSSYRFSSTDTQYF
TRBJ2-2,-,TRBD2,TRBV30,TGTGCCCGGCAGACTAGCAGGAACACCGGGGAGCTGTTTTTT,CARQTSRNTGELFF
TRBJ1-2,-,-,TRBV29-1,-,CSVDTSGSLHLRSF
TRBJ1-2,many,-,TRBV11-3,TGTGCCAGCAGCTCCTCGATGGCAGCGATCTATGGCTACACCTTC,CASSSSMAAIYGYTF
TRBJ1-2,many,-,TRBV5-6,TGTGCCAGCAGCCTGGGGTTGGCAGGGAGTCTCAACTATGGCTACACCTTC,CASSLGLAGSLNYGYTF
TRBJ2-1,-,TRBD2,TRBV7-9,TGTGCCAGCAGTTTAGCGTCTAGCGGGAGTCGAGGGGATGAGCGGTTCTTC,CASSLASSGSRGDERFF
TRBJ2-1,many,-,TRBV24-1,TGTGCCACTCAGGAGTTGCAGGAGCAGTTCTTC,CATQELQEQFF
TRBJ2-7,many,-,TRBV15,TGTGCCACCAGCAGAGAGGTGGGTGAGCAGTACTTC,CATSREVGEQYF
TRBJ2-7,many,-,TRBV6-5,TGTGCCAGCAGGAGCTCCTACGAGCAGTACTTC,CASRSSYEQYF
TRBJ2-1,many,TRBD2,TRBV20-1,TGCAGTGCTTCAAGACTAGCGGGGCGGTCGGAGCAGTTCTTC,CSASRLAGRSEQFF
TRBJ1-4,-,TRBD1,TRBV10-3,TGTGCCATTGGGGAAGACAGGGGAGCAACTAATGAAAAACTGTTTTTT,CAIGEDRGATNEKLFF
TRBJ2-1,many,-,TRBV12-3/TRBV12-4,TGTGCCAGCAGACGCAACAGGAATGAGCAGTTCTTC,CASRRNRNEQFF
TRBJ2-1,many,-,TRBV6-6,TGTGCCAGCAGTCTACGAATGAATGAGCAGTTCTTC,CASSLRMNEQFF
TRBJ1-1,few,-,TRBV12-3/TRBV12-4,TGTGCCAGCAGCCGGGGCGCTGAAGCTTTCTTT,CASSRGAEAFF
TRBJ1-4,many,-,TRBV15,TGTGCCACCAGCCCAGAGGCAGCAACTAATGAAAAACTGTTTTTT,CATSPEAATNEKLFF
TRBJ1-2,many,-,TRBV24-1,TGTGCCACCAGTGGCGCAACATCTCTTGGGTATGGCTACACCTTC,CATSGATSLGYGYTF
TRBJ1-1,-,-,TRBV13,TGTGCCAGCGGGCCCTGGGGTACTGAAGCTTTCTTT,CASGPWGTEAFF
TRBJ2-1,few,TRBD2,TRBV6-6,TGTGCCAGCAGTTTCTTACTAGCGGGAGGGCTTTACAATGAGCAGTTCTTC,CASSFLLAGGLYNEQFF
TRBJ1-5,-,-,TRBV10-3,TGTGCCATCAGTGACCCGGTTGGGGACTATCAGCCCCAGCATTTT,CAISDPVGDYQPQHF
TRBJ2-5,-,TRBD2,TRBV24-1,TGTGCCACCAGTTGGCGGCTAGCGGAAGAGACCCAGTACTTC,CATSWRLAEETQYF
TRBJ1-2,few,-,TRBV30,TGTGCCTGGAGTGTTGGGGGGTTCGATGGCTACACCTTC,CAWSVGGFDGYTF
TRBJ2-2,many,-,TRBV12-3/TRBV12-4,TGTGCCAGCAGTTTTGGGACCGGGGAGCTGTTTTTT,CASSFGTGELFF
TRBJ1-2,many,-,TRBV20-1,TGCAGTGCCATATTCGAGGGGACCTACTATGGCTACACCTTC,CSAIFEGTYYGYTF
TRBJ1-5,few,-,TRBV28,TGTGCCAGCAGTTTTGAGGGGCCCCAGCATTTT,CASSFEGPQHF
TRBJ1-6,many,-,TRBV5-1,TGCGCCAGCAGCTCGCAGGGCCCGTCGGATTCACCCCTCCACTTT,CASSSQGPSDSPLHF